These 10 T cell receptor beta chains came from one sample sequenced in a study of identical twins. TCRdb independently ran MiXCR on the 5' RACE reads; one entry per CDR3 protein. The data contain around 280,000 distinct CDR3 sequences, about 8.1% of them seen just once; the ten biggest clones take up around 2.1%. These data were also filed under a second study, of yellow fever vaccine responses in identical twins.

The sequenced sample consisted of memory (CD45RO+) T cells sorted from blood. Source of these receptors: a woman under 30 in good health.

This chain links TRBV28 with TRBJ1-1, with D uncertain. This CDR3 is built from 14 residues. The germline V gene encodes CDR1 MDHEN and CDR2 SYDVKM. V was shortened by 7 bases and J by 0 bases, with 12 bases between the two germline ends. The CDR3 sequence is CASTPGPLNTEAFF. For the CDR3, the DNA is TGTGCCAGCACCCCAGGCCCTCTGAACACTGAAGCTTTCTTT.

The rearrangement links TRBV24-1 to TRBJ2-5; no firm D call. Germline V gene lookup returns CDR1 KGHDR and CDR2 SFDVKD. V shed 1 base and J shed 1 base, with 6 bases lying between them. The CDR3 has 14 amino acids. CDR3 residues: CATSDFPGQETQYF. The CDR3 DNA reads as TGTGCCACCAGTGATTTCCCAGGCCAAGAGACCCAGTACTTC.

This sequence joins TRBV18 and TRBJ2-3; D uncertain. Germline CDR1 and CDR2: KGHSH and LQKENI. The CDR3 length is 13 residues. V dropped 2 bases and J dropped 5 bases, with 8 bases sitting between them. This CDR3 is CASSPVSGDTQYF. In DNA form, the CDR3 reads TGTGCCAGCTCACCAGTTTCAGGAGATACGCAGTATTTT. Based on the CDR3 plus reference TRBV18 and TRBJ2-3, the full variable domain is NAGVMQNPRHLVRRRGQEARLRCSPMKGHSHVYWYRQLPEEGLKFMVYLQKENIIDESGMPKERFSAEFPKEGPSILRIQQVVRGDSAAYFCASSPVSGDTQYFGPGTRLTVL.

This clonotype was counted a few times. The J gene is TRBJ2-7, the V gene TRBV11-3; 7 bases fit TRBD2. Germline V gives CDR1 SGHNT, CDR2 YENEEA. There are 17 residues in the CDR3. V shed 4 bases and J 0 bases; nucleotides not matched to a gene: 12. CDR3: CASSWGRGSRSSYEQYF. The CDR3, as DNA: TGTGCCAGCAGCTGGGGGAGGGGATCGCGAAGCTCCTACGAGCAGTACTTC.

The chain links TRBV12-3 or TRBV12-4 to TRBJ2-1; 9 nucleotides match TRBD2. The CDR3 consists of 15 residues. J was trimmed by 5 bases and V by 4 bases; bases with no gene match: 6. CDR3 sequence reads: CASSSASGIHNEQFF. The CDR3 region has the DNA TGTGCCAGCAGTTCGGCTAGCGGGATACACAATGAGCAGTTCTTC.

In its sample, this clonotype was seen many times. This chain's CDR3 is CASSDNSPIYNEQFF. The CDR3 DNA follows: TGTGCCAGCAGCGATAACTCCCCCATCTACAATGAGCAGTTCTTC. The V gene is TRBV5-5, the J gene TRBJ2-1, with unresolved D. This CDR3 comprises 15 residues. The V and J ends lost 4 bases and 3 bases respectively, with 14 bases between them. Germline CDR1 and CDR2: SGHKS and YYEKEE (reference sequence).

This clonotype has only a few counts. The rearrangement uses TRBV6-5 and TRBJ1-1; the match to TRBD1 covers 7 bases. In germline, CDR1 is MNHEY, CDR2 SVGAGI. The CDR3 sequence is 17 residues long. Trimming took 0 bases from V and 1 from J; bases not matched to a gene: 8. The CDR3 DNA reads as TGTGCCAGCAGTTACTCCTCATACAGGGGCGAGAACACTGAAGCTTTCTTT. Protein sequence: CASSYSSYRGENTEAFF.

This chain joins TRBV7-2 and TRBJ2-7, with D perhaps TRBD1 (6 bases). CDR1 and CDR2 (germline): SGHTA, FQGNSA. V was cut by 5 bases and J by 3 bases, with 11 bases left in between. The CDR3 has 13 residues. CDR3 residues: CASSPRGGYEQYV. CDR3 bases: TGTGCCAGCAGCCCCAGAGGGGGCTACGAGCAGTACGTC.

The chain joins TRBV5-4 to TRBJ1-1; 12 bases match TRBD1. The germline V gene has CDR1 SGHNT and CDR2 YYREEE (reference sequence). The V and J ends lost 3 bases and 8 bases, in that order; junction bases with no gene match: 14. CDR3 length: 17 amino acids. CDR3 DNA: TGTGCCAGCAGCTCGACCGGGACAGGGGGCCTTTTCGGGGAAGCTTTCTTT. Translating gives CASSSTGTGGLFGEAFF.

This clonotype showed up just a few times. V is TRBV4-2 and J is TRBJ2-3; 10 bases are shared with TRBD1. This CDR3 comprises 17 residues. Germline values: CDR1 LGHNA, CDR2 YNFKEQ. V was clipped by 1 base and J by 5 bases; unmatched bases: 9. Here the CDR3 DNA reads TGTGCCAGCAGCCAAGGGAACCAGGGACAGGGGAGAGATACGCAGTATTTT. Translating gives CASSQGNQGQGRDTQYF.